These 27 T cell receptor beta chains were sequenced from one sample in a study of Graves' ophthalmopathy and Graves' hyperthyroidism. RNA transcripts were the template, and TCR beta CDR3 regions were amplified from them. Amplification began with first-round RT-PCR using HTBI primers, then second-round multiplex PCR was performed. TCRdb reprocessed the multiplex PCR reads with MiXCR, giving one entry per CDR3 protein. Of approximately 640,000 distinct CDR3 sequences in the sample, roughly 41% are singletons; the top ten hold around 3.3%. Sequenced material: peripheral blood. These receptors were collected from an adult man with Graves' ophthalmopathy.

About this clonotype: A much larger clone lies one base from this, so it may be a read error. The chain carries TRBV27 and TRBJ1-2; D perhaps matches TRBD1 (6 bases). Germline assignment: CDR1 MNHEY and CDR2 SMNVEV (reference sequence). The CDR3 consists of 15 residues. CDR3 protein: CASSDLAGANYGHTF. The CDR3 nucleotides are TGTGCCAGCAGTGACTTGGCGGGGGCTAACTATGGCCACACCTTC.

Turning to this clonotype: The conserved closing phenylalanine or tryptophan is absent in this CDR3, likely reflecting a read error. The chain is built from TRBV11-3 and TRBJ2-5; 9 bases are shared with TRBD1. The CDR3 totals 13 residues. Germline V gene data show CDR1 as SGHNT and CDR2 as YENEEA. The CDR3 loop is CAGSRDREETQYI. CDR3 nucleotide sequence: TGTGCCGGCAGTCGGGACAGGGAAGAGACCCAGTACATC.

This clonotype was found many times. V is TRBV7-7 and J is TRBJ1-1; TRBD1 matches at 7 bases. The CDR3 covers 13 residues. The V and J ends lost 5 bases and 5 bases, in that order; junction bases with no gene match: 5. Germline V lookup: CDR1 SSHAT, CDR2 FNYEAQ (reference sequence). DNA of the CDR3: TGTGCCAGCAGCCAAGGACAGGAGACTGAAGCTTTCTTT. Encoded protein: CASSQGQETEAFF.

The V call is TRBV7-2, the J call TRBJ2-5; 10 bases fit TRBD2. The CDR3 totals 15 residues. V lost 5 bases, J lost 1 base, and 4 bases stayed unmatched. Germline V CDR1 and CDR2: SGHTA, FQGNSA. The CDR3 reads CASSITSGAQETQYF. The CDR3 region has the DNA TGTGCCAGCAGCATAACTAGCGGGGCCCAAGAGACCCAGTACTTC.

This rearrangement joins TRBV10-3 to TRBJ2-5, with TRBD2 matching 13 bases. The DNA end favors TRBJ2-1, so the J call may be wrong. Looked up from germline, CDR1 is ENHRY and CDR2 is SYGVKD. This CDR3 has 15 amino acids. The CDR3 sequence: CAISEGTSGTDEQFF. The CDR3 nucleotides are TGTGCCATCAGTGAGGGGACTAGCGGGACTGACGAGCAGTTCTTC.

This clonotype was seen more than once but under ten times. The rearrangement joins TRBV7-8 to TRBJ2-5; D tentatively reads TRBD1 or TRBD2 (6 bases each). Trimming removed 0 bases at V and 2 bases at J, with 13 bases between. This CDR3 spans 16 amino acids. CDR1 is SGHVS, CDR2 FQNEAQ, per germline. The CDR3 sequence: CASSLASGAPQETQYF. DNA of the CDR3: TGTGCCAGCAGCTTAGCATCGGGGGCCCCTCAAGAGACCCAGTACTTC.

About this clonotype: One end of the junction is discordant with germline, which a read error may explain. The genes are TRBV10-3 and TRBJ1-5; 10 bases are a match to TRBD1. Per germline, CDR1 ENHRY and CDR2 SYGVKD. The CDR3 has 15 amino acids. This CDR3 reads CASSQDRGLRQPQHF. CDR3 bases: TGTGCCAGCAGTCAAGACAGGGGGCTAAGACAGCCCCAGCATTTT.

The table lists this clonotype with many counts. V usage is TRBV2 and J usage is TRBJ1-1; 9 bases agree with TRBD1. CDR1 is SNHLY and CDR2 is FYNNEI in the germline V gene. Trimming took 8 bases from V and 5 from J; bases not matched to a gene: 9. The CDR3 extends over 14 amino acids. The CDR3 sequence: CASRTEGQGTEAFF. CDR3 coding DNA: TGTGCCAGCCGAACGGAGGGACAGGGTACTGAAGCTTTCTTT.

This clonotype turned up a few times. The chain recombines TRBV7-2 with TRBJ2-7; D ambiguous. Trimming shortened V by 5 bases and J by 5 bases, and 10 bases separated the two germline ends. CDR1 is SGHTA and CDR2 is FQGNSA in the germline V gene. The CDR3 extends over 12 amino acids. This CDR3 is CASSRTRHEQYF. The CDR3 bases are TGTGCCAGCAGCCGAACTCGCCACGAGCAGTACTTC.

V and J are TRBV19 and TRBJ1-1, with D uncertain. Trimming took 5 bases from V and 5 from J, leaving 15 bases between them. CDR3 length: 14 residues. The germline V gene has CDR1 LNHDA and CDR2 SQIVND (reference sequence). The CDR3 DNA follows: TGTGCCAGTAGTTCGAACGGACTGGGAACTGAAGCTTTCTTT. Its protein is CASSSNGLGTEAFF.

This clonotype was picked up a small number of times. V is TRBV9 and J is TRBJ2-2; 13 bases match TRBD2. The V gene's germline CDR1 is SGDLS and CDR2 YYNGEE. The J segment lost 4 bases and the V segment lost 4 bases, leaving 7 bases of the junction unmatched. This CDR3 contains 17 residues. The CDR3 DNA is TGTGCCAGCAGCACGCGACTAGCGGGAGGCGGCACCGGGGAGCTGTTTTTT. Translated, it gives CASSTRLAGGGTGELFF.

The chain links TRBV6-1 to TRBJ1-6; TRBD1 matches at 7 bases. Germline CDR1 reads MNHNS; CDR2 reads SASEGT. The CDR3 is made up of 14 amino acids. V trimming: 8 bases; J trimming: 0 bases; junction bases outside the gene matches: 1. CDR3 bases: TGTGCCAGCGGGGACAGCTCCTATAATTCACCCCTCCACTTT. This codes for CASGDSSYNSPLHF.

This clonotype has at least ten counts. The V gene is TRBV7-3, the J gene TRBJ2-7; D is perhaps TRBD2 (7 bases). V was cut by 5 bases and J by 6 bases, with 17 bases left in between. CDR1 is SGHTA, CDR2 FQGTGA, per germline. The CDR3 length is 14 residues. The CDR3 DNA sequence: TGTGCCAGCAGCATAAACGGGGGGCAGGGCGAGCAGTACTTC. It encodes CASSINGGQGEQYF.

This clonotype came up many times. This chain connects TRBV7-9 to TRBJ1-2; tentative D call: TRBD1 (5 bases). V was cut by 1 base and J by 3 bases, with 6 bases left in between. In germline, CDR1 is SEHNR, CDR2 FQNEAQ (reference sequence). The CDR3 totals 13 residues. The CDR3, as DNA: TGTGCCAGCAGCTTAGTAGGGGACTATGGCTACACCTTC. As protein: CASSLVGDYGYTF.

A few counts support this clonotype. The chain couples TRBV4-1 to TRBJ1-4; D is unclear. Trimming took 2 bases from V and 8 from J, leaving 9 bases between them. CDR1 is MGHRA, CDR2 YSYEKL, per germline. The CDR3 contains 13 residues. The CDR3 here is CASSQLPREKLFF. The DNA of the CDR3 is TGCGCCAGCAGCCAATTACCGAGAGAAAAACTGTTTTTT.

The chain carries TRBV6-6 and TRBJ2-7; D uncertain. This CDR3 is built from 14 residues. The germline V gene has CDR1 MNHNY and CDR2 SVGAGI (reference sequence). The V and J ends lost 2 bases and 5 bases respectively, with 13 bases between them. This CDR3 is CASSYKGLADEQYF. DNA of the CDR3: TGTGCCAGCAGTTACAAAGGTCTTGCGGACGAGCAGTACTTC.

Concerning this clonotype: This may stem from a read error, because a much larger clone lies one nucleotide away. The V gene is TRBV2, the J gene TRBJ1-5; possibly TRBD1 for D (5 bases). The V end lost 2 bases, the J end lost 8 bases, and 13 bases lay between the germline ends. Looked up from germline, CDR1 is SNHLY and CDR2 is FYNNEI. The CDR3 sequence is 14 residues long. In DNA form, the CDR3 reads TGTGCCAGCAGTGAACCGGCCGGGGCTAAGCCCCAGCATTTT. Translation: CASSEPAGAKPQHF. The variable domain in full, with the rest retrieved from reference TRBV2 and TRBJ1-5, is EPEVTQTPSHQVTQMGQEVILRCVPISNHLYFYWYRQILGQKVEFLVSFYNNEISEKSEIFDDQFSVERPDGSNFTLKIRSTKLEDSAMYFCASSEPAGAKPQHFGDGTRLSIL.

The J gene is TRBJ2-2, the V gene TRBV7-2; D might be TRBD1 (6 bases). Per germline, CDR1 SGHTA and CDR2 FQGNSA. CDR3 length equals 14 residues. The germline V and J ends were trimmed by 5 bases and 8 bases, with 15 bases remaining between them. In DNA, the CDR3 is TGTGCCAGCAGCGTATCCACCGGGACAGGGGAGCTGTTTTTT. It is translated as CASSVSTGTGELFF.

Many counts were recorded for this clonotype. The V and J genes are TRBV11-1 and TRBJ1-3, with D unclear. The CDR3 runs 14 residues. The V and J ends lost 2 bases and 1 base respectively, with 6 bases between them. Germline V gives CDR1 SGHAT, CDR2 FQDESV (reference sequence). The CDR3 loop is CASSLRVSGNTIYF. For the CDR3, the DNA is TGTGCCAGCAGCTTACGGGTGTCTGGAAACACCATATATTTT.

CDR3 in DNA: TGTGCCACCAGCAGAGTAACGGGCAATGAGCAGTTCTTC. Translation gives CATSRVTGNEQFF. The genes are TRBV15 and TRBJ2-7, with D unresolved. The J call may be mistaken, given a closer DNA end match to TRBJ2-1. Per germline, CDR1 LNHNV and CDR2 YYDKDF (reference sequence). This CDR3 region has 13 residues.

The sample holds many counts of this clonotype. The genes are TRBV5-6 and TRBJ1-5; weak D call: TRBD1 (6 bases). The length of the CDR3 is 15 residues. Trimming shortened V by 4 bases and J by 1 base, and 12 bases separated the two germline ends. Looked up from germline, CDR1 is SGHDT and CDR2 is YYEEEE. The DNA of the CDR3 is TGTGCCAGCAGCCCGTCGACAGGAAGCAATCAGCCCCAGCATTTT. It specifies CASSPSTGSNQPQHF. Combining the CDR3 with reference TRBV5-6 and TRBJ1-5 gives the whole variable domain DAGVTQSPTHLIKTRGQQVTLRCSPKSGHDTVSWYQQALGQGPQFIFQYYEEEERQRGNFPDRFSGHQFPNYSSELNVNALLLGDSALYLCASSPSTGSNQPQHFGDGTRLSIL.

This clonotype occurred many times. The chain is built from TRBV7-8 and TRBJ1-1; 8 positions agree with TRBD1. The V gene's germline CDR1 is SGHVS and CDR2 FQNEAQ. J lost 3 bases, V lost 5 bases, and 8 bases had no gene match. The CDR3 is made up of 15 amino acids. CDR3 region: CASSTRQGRHTEAFF. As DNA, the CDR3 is TGTGCCAGCAGCACCCGACAGGGGAGGCACACTGAAGCTTTCTTT.

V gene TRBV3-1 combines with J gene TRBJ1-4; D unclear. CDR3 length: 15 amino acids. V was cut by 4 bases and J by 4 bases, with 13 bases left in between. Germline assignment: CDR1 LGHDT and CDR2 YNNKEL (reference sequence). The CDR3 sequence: CASSPFGGLNEKLFF. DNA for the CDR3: TGTGCCAGCAGCCCGTTTGGCGGCCTTAATGAAAAACTGTTTTTT.

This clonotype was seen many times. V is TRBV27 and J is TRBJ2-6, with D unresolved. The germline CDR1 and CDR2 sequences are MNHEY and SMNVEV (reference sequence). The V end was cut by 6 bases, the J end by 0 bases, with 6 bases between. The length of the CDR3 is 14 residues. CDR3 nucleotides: TGTGCCAGCAGCCACCTCTCTGGGGCCAACGTCCTGACTTTC. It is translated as CASSHLSGANVLTF.

CDR3 in DNA: TGCAGCGTTGAAGGGACAGGGGGCTTCGAGCAGTACTTC. This translates into CSVEGTGGFEQYF. V and J are TRBV29-1 and TRBJ2-5, with 11 positions matching TRBD1. The assigned J gene may be wrong: the sequence end matches TRBJ2-7 better. Germline CDR1 is SQVTM and CDR2 is ANQGSEA. The CDR3 extends over 13 amino acids.

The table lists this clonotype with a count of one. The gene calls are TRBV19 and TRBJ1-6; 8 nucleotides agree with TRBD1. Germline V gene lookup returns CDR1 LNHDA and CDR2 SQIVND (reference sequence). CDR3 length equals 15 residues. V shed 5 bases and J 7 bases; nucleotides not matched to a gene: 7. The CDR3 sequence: CASSVGTGRNSPLHF. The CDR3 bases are TGTGCCAGTAGTGTCGGGACAGGAAGGAATTCACCCCTCCACTTT.

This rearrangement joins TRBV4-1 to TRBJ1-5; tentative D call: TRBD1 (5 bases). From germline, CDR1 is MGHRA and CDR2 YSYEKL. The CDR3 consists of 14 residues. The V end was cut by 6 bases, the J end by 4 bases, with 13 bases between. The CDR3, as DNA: TGCGCCAGCAGATCTACAGGTTTTAATCAGCCCCAGCATTTT. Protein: CASRSTGFNQPQHF.